This T cell receptor (beta chain) was profiled in a study of T cells in localized non-small cell lung cancer. V dropped 1 base and J dropped 6 bases, with 6 bases sitting between them. The CDR3 extends over 12 amino acids. In germline, CDR1 is GTSNPN, CDR2 SVGIG (reference sequence). The protocol was immunoSEQ multiplex PCR, while the TCRdb copy is restricted to in-frame clones and leaves out a portion. The sample includes approximately 35,000 clones, 91% of them seen just once. Findings of the study overall: It was uninvolved adjacent lung that showed the highest T cell clonality, exceeding tumor.

As regards this clone: The antigen remains unidentified.

The TCR comes from an older female donor with stage II lung adenocarcinoma. Sequencing used peripheral blood mononuclear cells, obtained before any cancer treatment. The V gene is TRBV30, the J gene TRBJ2-2; D is unclear. The CDR3 protein is CAWSATAGELFF. The DNA for the CDR3 is TGTGCCTGGAGTGCGACTGCCGGGGAGCTGTTTTTT.